This TCR beta chain was identified during a study of shared clonotypes between healthy human individuals. Study-wide findings and caveats: Clonotype sharing among donors likely depends on sequencing depth.

The team ran DNA from unsorted PBMCs on ten immunoSEQ deep assay plates for sequencing. TCRdb's copy holds only in-frame clones and misses some; the assay was immunoSEQ multiplex PCR. The sample carries around 500,000 clones, roughly 80% recorded once. On this clone: As yet, its antigen is unknown.

Within Nashville, Tennessee resided all donors, each a Caucasian adult. This CDR3 is 14 amino acids long. Trimming removed 6 bases from V and 7 bases from J; junction bases left unmatched: 8. CDR1 and CDR2 from the germline V gene are SEHNR and FQNEAQ (reference sequence). Sequencing used PBMCs. The V gene is TRBV7-9, the J gene TRBJ2-1, with TRBD2 identical over 8 bases. This clonotype originated in a woman aged 35 to 49 in good health. Some clones in this sample may be carry-over from other donors' samples. The CDR3 loop reads CASSSKLAVNEQFF. Here the CDR3 DNA reads TGTGCCAGCAGTTCAAAACTAGCGGTTAATGAGCAGTTCTTC.